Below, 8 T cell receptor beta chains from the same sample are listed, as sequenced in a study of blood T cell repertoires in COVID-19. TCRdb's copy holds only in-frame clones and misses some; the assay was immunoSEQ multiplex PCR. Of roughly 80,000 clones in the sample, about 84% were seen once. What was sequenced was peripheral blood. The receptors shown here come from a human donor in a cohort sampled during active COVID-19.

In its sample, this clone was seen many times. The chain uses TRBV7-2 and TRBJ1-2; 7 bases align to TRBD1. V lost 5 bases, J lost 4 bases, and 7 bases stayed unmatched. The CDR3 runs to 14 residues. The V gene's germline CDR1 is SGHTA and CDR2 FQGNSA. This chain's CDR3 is CASSHRGRVYGYTF. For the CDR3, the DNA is TGTGCCAGCAGCCACAGGGGACGGGTCTATGGCTACACCTTC.

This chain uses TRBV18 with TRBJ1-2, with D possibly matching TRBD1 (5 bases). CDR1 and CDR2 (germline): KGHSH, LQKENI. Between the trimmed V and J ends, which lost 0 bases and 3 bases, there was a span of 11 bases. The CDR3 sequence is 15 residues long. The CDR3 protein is CASSPPPGKDYGYTF. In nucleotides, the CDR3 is TGTGCCAGCTCACCACCGCCAGGGAAAGACTATGGCTACACCTTC.

The CDR3 DNA is TGTGCCAGCAACTACGCAGAGCGGGGTGAGCAGTTCTTC. Translated: CASNYAERGEQFF. The chain carries TRBV2 and TRBJ2-1; 7 bases fit TRBD2. V shed 7 bases and J 9 bases; nucleotides not matched to a gene: 9. The germline V gene has CDR1 SNHLY and CDR2 FYNNEI. The CDR3 has 13 residues.

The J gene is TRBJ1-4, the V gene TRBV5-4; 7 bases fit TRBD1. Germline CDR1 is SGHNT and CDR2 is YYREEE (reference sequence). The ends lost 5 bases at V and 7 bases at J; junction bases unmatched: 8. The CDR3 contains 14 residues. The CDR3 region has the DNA TGTGCCAGCAGGGAACAGGGGATGGGTGAAAAACTGTTTTTT. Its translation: CASREQGMGEKLFF.

This chain's CDR3 is CASSLDGRVGDTQYF. The CDR3 DNA reads as TGTGCCAGCAGCTTAGATGGGAGGGTGGGAGATACGCAGTATTTT. V usage is TRBV11-2 and J usage is TRBJ2-3; 7 positions match TRBD2. The germline CDR1 and CDR2 sequences are SGHAT and FQNNGV. The CDR3 loop spans 15 amino acids. V was clipped by 0 bases and J by 5 bases; unmatched bases: 5. The full variable domain, its missing parts supplied by reference TRBV11-2 and TRBJ2-3, is EAGVAQSPRYKIIEKRQSVAFWCNPISGHATLYWYQQILGQGPKLLIQFQNNGVVDDSQLPKDRFSAERLKGVDSTLKIQPAKLEDSAVYLCASSLDGRVGDTQYFGPGTRLTVL.

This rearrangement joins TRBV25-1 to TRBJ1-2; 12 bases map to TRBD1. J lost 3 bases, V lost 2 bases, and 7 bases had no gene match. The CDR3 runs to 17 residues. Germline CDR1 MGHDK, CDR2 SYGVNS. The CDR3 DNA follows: TGTGCCAGCAGTGAACCGGGACAGGGGGCGCGGTACTATGGCTACACCTTC. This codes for CASSEPGQGARYYGYTF.

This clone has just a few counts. The DNA of the CDR3 is TGCGCCAGCAGCCAGAGGACAGGGCGTTCACCCCTCCACTTT. The encoded protein is CASSQRTGRSPLHF. V usage is TRBV4-1 and J usage is TRBJ1-6, with 8 bases lining up with TRBD1. This CDR3 is built from 14 residues. Germline V gene sequence: CDR1 MGHRA, CDR2 YSYEKL. V lost 3 bases, J lost 9 bases, and 4 bases stayed unmatched.

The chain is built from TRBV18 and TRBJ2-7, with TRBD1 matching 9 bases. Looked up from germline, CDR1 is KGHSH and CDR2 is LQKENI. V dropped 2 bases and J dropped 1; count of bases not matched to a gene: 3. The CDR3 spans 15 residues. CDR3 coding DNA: TGTGCCAGCTCACCATTCGGGACAGGGTCCTACGAGCAGTACTTC. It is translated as CASSPFGTGSYEQYF.